Presented here are 11 T cell receptor beta chains from one specimen sequenced in a study of blood T cells in healthy people across ages. Primers used in a second PCR of roughly 7 to 11 cycles were a sample-barcoded 5' primer and a J-beta primer mix. Via MiXCR, TCRdb re-called the 5' RACE reads, giving one row per CDR3 protein. Among about 780,000 distinct CDR3 sequences listed, 35% to 60% were seen once. Sequencing used blood. The receptors here all came from an older man in good health.

The CDR3 region has the DNA TGCAGCGTTCTCAGGGACTATGGCTACACCTTC. Protein: CSVLRDYGYTF. The chain carries TRBV29-1 and TRBJ1-2, with D possibly being TRBD1 (5 bases). The CDR3 loop spans 11 amino acids. V was pared by 5 bases and J by 3 bases, with 7 bases between. Germline V gene sequence: CDR1 SQVTM, CDR2 ANQGSEA.

This clonotype has more than one count but fewer than ten. V usage is TRBV10-2 and J usage is TRBJ2-3; D remains ambiguous. V was cut by 3 bases and J by 0 bases, with 10 bases left in between. CDR3 size: 15 residues. CDR1 and CDR2 (germline): WSHSY, SAAADI. The CDR3 sequence: CASSEEVSSTDTQYF. The CDR3 DNA is TGCGCCAGCAGTGAAGAAGTGTCTAGCACAGATACGCAGTATTTT.

On this clonotype: This is likely a read error, given that the CDR3 carries no conserved phenylalanine or tryptophan at its end. The V call is TRBV4-2, the J call TRBJ1-4, with no clear D. Trimming took off 5 bases at V and 6 bases at J, with 16 bases between the two ends. In germline, CDR1 is LGHNA, CDR2 YNFKEQ. The CDR3 is 15 residues long. CDR3 sequence: CASSETSLNDEKLFL. CDR3 in DNA: TGTGCCAGCAGCGAGACCTCTCTAAACGATGAAAAACTGTTTTTG.

This clonotype was detected only a few times. The CDR3 here is CATGTGRTNTGELFF. CDR3 nucleotides: TGTGCCACCGGAACAGGGAGAACGAACACCGGGGAGCTGTTTTTT. The V call is TRBV10-3, the J call TRBJ2-2; tentative D call: TRBD1 (6 bases). CDR3 length equals 15 residues. Germline assignment: CDR1 ENHRY and CDR2 SYGVKD. Between the trimmed V and J ends, which lost 10 bases and 0 bases, there was a span of 15 bases.

Only one count was recorded for this clonotype. The chain has TRBV7-8 and TRBJ1-2, with TRBD1 matching 8 bases. This CDR3 comprises 18 residues. V shed 4 bases and J 2 bases; nucleotides not matched to a gene: 15. Germline CDR1 is SGHVS and CDR2 is FQNEAQ. The CDR3 protein is CASSSGTGPRKDNYGYTF. As DNA, the CDR3 is TGTGCCAGCAGCTCCGGGACAGGCCCTAGGAAGGACAACTATGGCTACACCTTC.

The chain is built from TRBV10-3 and TRBJ2-7; the match to TRBD2 covers 11 bases. The CDR3 contains 16 residues. Germline V gene lookup returns CDR1 ENHRY and CDR2 SYGVKD. V was pared by 6 bases and J by 7 bases, with 14 bases of the junction left unmatched. The CDR3 region is CAISTTTSGNNGEQYF. DNA of the CDR3: TGTGCCATCAGCACAACGACTAGCGGGAACAATGGTGAGCAGTACTTC.

This clonotype was counted between two and nine times. The chain joins TRBV5-1 to TRBJ2-2; 9 bases match TRBD1. Germline-derived CDR1 and CDR2 are SGHRS and YFSETQ. The CDR3 is 17 residues long. V dropped 0 bases and J dropped 5; count of bases not matched to a gene: 8. As DNA, the CDR3 is TGCGCCAGCAGCTTGGACGACGGGACAGGGAAGACCGGGGAGCTGTTTTTT. Translation gives CASSLDDGTGKTGELFF.

Turning to this clonotype: Relative to the germline gene, one junction end is altered; a read error may explain this. The V and J genes are TRBV11-2 and TRBJ2-7; 11 positions match TRBD2. CDR3 size: 15 residues. Germline V gives CDR1 SGHAT, CDR2 FQNNGV. CDR3 in amino acids: CASSLLAGVGREQYF. The CDR3 DNA sequence: TGCGCCAGCAGCTTACTAGCGGGAGTGGGGCGCGAGCAGTACTTC.

This clonotype was recorded at least ten times. V usage is TRBV7-9 and J usage is TRBJ2-7; unclear D gene. The CDR3 sequence is 14 residues long. CDR1 is SEHNR and CDR2 is FQNEAQ in the germline V gene (reference sequence). Deletions cut 1 base from V and 3 bases from J, with 10 bases between. CDR3 in DNA: TGTGCCAGCAGCTTAGGGGGTTTGGGCTACGAGCAGTACTTC. This codes for CASSLGGLGYEQYF.

The chain uses TRBV24-1 and TRBJ2-2; tentatively, D is TRBD2 (6 bases). Trimming stripped 4 bases from V and 4 bases from J, with 12 bases between. The CDR3 sequence is 15 residues long. Germline CDR1 is KGHDR and CDR2 is SFDVKD. The CDR3 nucleotides are TGTGCCACCAGTGAACAGACAGCGGGCACCGGGGAGCTGTTTTTT. Translated: CATSEQTAGTGELFF.

The chain links TRBV6-2 or TRBV6-3 to TRBJ2-1, with 8 positions matching TRBD2. The V gene end was trimmed by 4 bases and the J gene end by 7 bases; junction bases not matched to a gene: 18. CDR1 and CDR2 from the germline V gene are MNHEY and SVGEGT. The CDR3 is 18 amino acids. DNA of the CDR3: TGTGCCAGCAGTTTCCCGTACGGGGGGGCCGCTTTTCCTAATGAGCAGTTCTTC. Encoded protein: CASSFPYGGAAFPNEQFF.